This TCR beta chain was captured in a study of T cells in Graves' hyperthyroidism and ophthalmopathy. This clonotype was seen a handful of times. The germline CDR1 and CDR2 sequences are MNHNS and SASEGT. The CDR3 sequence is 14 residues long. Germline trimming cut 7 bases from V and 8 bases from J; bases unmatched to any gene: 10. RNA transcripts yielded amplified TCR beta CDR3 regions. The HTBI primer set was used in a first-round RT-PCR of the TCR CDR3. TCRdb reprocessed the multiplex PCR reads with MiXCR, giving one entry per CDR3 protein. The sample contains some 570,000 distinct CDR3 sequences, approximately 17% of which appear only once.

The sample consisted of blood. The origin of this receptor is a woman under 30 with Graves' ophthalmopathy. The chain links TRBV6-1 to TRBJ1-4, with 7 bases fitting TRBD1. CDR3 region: CASTPQGVSEKLFF. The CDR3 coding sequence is TGTGCCAGCACCCCCCAGGGGGTAAGCGAAAAACTGTTTTTT.